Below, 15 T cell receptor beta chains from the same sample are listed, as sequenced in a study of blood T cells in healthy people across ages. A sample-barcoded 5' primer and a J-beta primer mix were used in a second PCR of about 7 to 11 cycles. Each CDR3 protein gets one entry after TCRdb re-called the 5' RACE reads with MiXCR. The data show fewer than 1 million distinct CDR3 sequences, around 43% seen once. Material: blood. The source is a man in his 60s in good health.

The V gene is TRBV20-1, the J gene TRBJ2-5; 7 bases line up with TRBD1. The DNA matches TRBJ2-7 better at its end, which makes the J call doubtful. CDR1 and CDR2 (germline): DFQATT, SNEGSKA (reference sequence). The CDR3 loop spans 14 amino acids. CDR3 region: CSARPNRGIDEQYF. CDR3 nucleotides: TGCAGTGCTAGACCCAACAGGGGAATCGACGAGCAGTACTTC.

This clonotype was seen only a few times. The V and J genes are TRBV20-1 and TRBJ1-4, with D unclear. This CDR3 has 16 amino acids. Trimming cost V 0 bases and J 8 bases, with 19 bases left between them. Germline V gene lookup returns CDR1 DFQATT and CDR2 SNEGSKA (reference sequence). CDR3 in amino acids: CSARDPREGSSEKLFF. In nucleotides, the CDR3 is TGCAGTGCTAGAGACCCCCGCGAGGGAAGTAGCGAAAAACTGTTTTTT.

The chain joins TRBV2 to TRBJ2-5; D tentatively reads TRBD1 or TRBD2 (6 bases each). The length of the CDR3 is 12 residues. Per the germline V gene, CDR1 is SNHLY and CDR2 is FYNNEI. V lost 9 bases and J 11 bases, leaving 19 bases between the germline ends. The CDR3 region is CARGGTNNEQYF. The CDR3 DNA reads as TGTGCCAGAGGCGGGACAAACAATGAGCAGTACTTC.

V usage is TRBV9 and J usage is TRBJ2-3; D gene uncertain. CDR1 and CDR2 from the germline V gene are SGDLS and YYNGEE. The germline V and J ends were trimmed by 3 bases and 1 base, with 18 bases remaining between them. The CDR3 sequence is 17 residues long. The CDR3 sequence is CASSGYSNRGGTDTQYF. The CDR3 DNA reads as TGTGCCAGCAGCGGCTACAGCAACCGTGGGGGCACAGATACGCAGTATTTT.

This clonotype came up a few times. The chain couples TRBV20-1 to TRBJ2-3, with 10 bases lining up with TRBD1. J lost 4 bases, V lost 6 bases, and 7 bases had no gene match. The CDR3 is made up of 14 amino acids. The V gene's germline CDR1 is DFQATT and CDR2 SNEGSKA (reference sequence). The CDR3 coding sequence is TGCAGTGCAACCGGGACAGGGGCATCAGATACGCAGTATTTT. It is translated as CSATGTGASDTQYF.

The CDR3 coding sequence is TGTGCCAGCAGCCAAGGTACGATGGACAATGAGCAGTTCTTC. Translating it yields CASSQGTMDNEQFF. The rearrangement uses TRBV3-1 and TRBJ2-1; D unresolved. The CDR3 is 14 residues long. Germline V gene sequence: CDR1 LGHDT, CDR2 YNNKEL (reference sequence). V was cut by 1 base and J by 5 bases, with 9 bases left in between.

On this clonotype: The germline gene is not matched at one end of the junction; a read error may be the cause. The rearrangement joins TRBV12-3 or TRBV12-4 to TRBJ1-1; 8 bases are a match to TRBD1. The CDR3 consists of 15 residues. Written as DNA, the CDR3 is TGTGCCAGCAGCCCGGGGGGACAGGCGAACACTGAAACTTTCTTT. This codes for CASSPGGQANTETFF.

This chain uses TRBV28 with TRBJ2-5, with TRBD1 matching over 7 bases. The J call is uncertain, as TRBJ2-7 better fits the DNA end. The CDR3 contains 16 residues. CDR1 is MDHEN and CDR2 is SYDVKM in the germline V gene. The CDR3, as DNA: TGTGCCAGCAGTTCTGGGACAGTGTACTTGAATTACGAGCAGTACTTC. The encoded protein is CASSSGTVYLNYEQYF.

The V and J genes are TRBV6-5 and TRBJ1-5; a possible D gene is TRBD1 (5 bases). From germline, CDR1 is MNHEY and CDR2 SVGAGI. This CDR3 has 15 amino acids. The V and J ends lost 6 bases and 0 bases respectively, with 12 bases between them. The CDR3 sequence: CASSRGLDSNQPQHF. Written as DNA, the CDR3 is TGTGCCAGCAGCCGGGGGTTAGATAGCAATCAGCCCCAGCATTTT.

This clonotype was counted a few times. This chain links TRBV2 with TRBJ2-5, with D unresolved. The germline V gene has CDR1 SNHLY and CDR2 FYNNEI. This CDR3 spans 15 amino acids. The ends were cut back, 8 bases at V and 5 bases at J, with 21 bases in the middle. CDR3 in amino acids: CASAYSGSSGETQYF. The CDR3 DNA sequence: TGTGCCAGCGCTTATTCGGGTTCTTCTGGGGAGACCCAGTACTTC.

The CDR3 is CASCRQGAGDTQYF. Here the CDR3 DNA reads TGTGCCAGCTGCCGACAGGGGGCTGGAGATACGCAGTATTTT. The chain has TRBV3-1 and TRBJ2-3; TRBD1 matches at 10 bases. This CDR3 is 14 amino acids long. V lost 8 bases, J lost 5 bases, and 7 bases stayed unmatched. Germline V gene lookup returns CDR1 LGHDT and CDR2 YNNKEL (reference sequence).

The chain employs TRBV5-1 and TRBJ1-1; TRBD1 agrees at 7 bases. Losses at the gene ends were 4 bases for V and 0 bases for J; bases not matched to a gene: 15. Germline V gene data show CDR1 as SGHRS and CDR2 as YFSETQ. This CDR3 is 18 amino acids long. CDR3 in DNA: TGCGCCAGCAGCCCGCGGGACAGTCGTGATCCAATGAACACTGAAGCTTTCTTT. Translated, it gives CASSPRDSRDPMNTEAFF.

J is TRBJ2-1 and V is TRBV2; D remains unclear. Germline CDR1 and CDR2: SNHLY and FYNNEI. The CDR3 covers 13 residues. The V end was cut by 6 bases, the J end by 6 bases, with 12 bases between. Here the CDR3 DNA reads TGTGCCAGCAGAGACCAAGGGATCAATGAGCAGTTCTTC. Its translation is CASRDQGINEQFF. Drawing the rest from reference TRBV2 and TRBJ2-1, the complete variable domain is EPEVTQTPSHQVTQMGQEVILRCVPISNHLYFYWYRQILGQKVEFLVSFYNNEISEKSEIFDDQFSVERPDGSNFTLKIRSTKLEDSAMYFCASRDQGINEQFFGPGTRLTVL.

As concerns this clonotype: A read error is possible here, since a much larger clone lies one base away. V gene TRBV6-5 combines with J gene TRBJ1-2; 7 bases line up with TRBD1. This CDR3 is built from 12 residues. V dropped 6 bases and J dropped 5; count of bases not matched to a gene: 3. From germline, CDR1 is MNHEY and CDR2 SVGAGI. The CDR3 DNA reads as TGTGCCAGCAGCAGGGGGGAATATGGCTACACCTTC. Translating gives CASSRGEYGYTF.

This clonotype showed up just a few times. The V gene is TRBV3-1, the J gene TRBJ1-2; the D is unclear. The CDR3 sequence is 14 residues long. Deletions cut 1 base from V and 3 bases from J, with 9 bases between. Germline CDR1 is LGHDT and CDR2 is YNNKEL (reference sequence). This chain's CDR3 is CASSQGQDHYGYTF. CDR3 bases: TGTGCCAGCAGCCAAGGGCAGGACCACTATGGCTACACCTTC.